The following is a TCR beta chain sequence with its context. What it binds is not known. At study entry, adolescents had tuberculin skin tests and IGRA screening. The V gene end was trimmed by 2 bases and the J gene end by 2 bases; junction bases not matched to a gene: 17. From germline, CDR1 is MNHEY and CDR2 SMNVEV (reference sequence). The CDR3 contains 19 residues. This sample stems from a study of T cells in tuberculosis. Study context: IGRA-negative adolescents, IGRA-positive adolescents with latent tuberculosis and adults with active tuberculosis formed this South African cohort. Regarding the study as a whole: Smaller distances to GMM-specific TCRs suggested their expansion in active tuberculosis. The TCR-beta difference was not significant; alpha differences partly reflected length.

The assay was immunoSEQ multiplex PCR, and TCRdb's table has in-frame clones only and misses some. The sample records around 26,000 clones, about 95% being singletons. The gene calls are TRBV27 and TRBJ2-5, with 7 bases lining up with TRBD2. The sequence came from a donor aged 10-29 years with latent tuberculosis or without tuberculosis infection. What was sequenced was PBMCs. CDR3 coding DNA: TGTGCCAGCAGTTTAGGGGTCCGGGTCAGGGAGGGGTTACAAGAGACCCAGTACTTC. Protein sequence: CASSLGVRVREGLQETQYF.